This T cell receptor beta chain stems from a study of chemoradiotherapy in HPV16-positive cancers. Study results and limitations: HPV-responsive T-cell expansion during chemoradiotherapy was linked to improved recurrence-free survival in HPV16-positive patients. Candidate HPV-specific clones and E7-related TCR motifs grew in tumor during treatment.

In regard to this clone: Its antigen is unknown.

Sequencing used immunoSEQ multiplex PCR; TCRdb keeps in-frame clones, though not all of them. The table records 9,500 to 15,000 clones, around three fifths of them present only once. Sampling was conducted from a patient who underwent chemoradiotherapy. This sequence was found in a human donor with HPV-associated anogenital cancer.

The CDR3 DNA reads TGCGCCAGCACCTCGGGGGAGGCCGGCGAAAAACTGTTTTTT. This encodes CASTSGEAGEKLFF. The genes are TRBV5-1 and TRBJ1-4, with a possible D match to TRBD1 (5 bases). Per the germline V gene, CDR1 is SGHRS and CDR2 is YFSETQ. V was trimmed by 6 bases and J by 8 bases, leaving 17 bases between them. This CDR3 has 14 residues.